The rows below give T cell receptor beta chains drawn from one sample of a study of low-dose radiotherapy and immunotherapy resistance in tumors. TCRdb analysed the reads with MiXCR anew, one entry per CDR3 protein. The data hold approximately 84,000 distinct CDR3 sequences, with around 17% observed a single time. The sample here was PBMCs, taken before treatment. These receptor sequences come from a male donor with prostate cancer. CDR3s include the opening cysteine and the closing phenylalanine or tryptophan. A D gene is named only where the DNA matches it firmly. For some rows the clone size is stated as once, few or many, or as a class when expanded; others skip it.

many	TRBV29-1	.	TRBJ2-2	CSVEVPHGELFF	TGCAGCGTTGAAGTTCCCCACGGGGAGCTGTTTTTT
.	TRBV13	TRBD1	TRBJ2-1	CATSGWDRGFVETQFF	TGTGCCACCAGCGGCTGGGACAGGGGTTTCGTAGAGACCCAGTTCTTC
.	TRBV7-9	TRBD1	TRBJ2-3	CASSVSTGWGTDTQYF	TGTGCCAGCAGCGTCTCGACAGGGTGGGGCACAGATACGCAGTATTTT
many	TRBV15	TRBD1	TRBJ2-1	CATSRDQDRAFF	TGTGCCACCAGCAGAGATCAGGACAGGGCGTTCTTC
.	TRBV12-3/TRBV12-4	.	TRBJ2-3	CASTPGHDTDTQYF	TGTGCCAGCACTCCGGGACACGACACAGATACGCAGTATTTT
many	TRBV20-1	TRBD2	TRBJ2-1	CSAGTNSYNEQFF	TGCAGTGCCGGGACTAACTCCTACAATGAGCAGTTCTTC
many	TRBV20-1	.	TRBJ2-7	CSAKQGTDTYEQYF	TGCAGTGCTAAGCAAGGGACCGATACCTACGAGCAGTACTTC
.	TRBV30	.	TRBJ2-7	CAWSVIGTTDYEQYF	TGTGCCTGGAGTGTTATTGGGACGACGGACTACGAGCAGTACTTC
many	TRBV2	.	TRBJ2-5	CASRGFETQFETQYF	TGTGCCAGCAGAGGGTTCGAAACCCAATTCGAGACCCAGTACTTC
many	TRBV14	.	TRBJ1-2	CASSQDWATAAF	TGTGCCAGCAGCCAAGATTGGGCCACAGCCGCCTTC
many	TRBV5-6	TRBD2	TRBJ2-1	CASSYNPSLAGAEQFF	TGTGCCAGCAGTTACAACCCGAGCCTAGCGGGGGCTGAGCAGTTCTTC
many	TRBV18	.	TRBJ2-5	CASSPPGDQETQYF	TGTGCCAGCTCACCACCTGGGGACCAGGAGACCCAGTACTTC
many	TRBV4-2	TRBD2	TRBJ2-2	CASSHLGLAGRSTGELFF	TGTGCCAGCAGCCATTTAGGGCTAGCGGGGAGAAGCACCGGGGAGCTGTTTTTT
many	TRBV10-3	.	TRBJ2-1	CAISESTEYNEQFF	TGTGCCATCAGTGAGTCAACCGAGTACAATGAGCAGTTCTTC
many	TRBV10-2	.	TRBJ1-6	CASVGGLNSPLHF	TGCGCCAGCGTCGGCGGCTTAAATTCACCCCTCCACTTT
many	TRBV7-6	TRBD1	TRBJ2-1	CASSSTLGQGSYNEQFF	TGTGCCAGCAGCTCGACCCTCGGACAGGGTTCCTACAATGAGCAGTTCTTC
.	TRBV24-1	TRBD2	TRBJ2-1	CATSPGRSGGAMLYNEQFF	TGTGCCACCAGCCCCGGACGAAGCGGGGGGGCCATGTTGTACAATGAGCAGTTCTTC
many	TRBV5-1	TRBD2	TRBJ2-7	CASSPMSGGYEQYF	TGCGCCAGCAGCCCGATGAGCGGGGGTTACGAGCAGTACTTC
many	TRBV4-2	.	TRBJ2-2	CASSALNTGELFF	TGTGCCAGCAGTGCGCTGAACACCGGGGAGCTGTTTTTT
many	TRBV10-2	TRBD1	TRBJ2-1	CASRETGTGGGRRDNEQFF	TGCGCCAGCAGGGAAACCGGGACAGGGGGCGGCCGTAGGGACAATGAGCAGTTCTTC
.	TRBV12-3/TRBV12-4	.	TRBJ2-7	CASTLGLPSYEQYF	TGTGCCAGCACCCTCGGCCTACCGAGCTACGAGCAGTACTTC